One and the same sample provided the 6 T cell receptor beta chains below, sequenced in a study of CD8 T cells in Susac syndrome. RNA in amounts of roughly 0.45 to 1 ug was reverse transcribed with random hexamers. TCRdb processed the immunoSEQ multiplex PCR reads anew with MiXCR; each CDR3 protein has one entry. The table records approximately 260,000 distinct CDR3 sequences, almost 97% of them present only once. Sequencing input: CD4+ T cells from PBMCs. The receptors here all came from a human donor with Susac syndrome.

This clonotype came up once. The gene calls are TRBV18 and TRBJ1-1, with D maybe TRBD1 (6 bases). CDR1 is KGHSH and CDR2 is LQKENI in the germline V gene. V lost 1 base, J lost 4 bases, and 13 bases lay in between. CDR3 size: 15 residues. The CDR3, as DNA: TGTGCCAGCTCACCACGGCTTGAAGGGGGCACTGAAGCTTTCTTT. Encoded protein: CASSPRLEGGTEAFF.

This clonotype was observed once. This chain connects TRBV30 to TRBJ2-7; no definite D call. CDR3 length: 11 amino acids. V was trimmed by 3 bases and J by 3 bases, leaving 6 bases between them. Germline assignment: CDR1 GTSNPN and CDR2 SVGIG (reference sequence). For the CDR3, the DNA is TGTGCCTGGAGCCACAGCTACGAGCAGTACTTC. Translation gives CAWSHSYEQYF.

This chain links TRBV29-1 with TRBJ1-1; no clear D gene. Germline CDR1 is SQVTM and CDR2 is ANQGSEA. The V gene lost 7 bases and the J gene lost 6 bases, with 15 bases spanning the gap. This CDR3 region has 12 residues. CDR3 in DNA: TGCAGCGCCCGGAGGCAGCTCGCTGAAGCTTTCTTT. Translation gives CSARRQLAEAFF. Full variable domain (missing parts from reference TRBV29-1 and TRBJ1-1): SAVISQKPSRDICQRGTSLTIQCQVDSQVTMMFWYRQQPGQSLTLIATANQGSEATYESGFVIDKFPISRPNLTFSTLTVSNMSPEDSSIYLCSARRQLAEAFFGQGTRLTVV.

V gene TRBV16 combines with J gene TRBJ2-7; D unresolved. V was pared by 0 bases and J by 3 bases, with 12 bases between. The germline V gene encodes CDR1 KGHSY and CDR2 FQNENV. CDR3 length: 15 amino acids. The CDR3 sequence: CASSQSERIHYEQYF. In DNA form, the CDR3 reads TGTGCCAGCAGCCAATCCGAACGGATTCACTACGAGCAGTACTTC.

This sequence joins TRBV20-1 and TRBJ1-1; weak D call: TRBD1 (6 bases). The CDR3 length is 12 residues. Germline loops: CDR1 DFQATT, CDR2 SNEGSKA (reference sequence). V lost 5 bases and J lost 7, with 14 bases in between. The chain's CDR3 is CSAVGGVLEAFF. The CDR3 DNA reads TGCAGTGCTGTAGGGGGGGTCCTTGAAGCTTTCTTT.

V and J are TRBV9 and TRBJ2-5; maybe TRBD2 (6 bases). This CDR3 spans 13 amino acids. Per the germline V gene, CDR1 is SGDLS and CDR2 is YYNGEE. V was clipped by 2 bases and J by 4 bases, with 9 bases between them. The DNA for the CDR3 is TGTGCCAGCAGCGTGGGGGGAGCAGAGACCCAGTACTTC. Its translation is CASSVGGAETQYF.